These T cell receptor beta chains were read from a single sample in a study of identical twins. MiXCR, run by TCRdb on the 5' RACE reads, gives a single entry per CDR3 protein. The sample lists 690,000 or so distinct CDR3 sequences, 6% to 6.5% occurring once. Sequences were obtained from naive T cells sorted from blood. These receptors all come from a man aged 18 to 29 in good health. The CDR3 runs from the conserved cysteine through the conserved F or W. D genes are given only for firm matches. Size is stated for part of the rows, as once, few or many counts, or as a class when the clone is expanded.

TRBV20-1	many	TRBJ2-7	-	TGCAGTGCCCCGGCGGGGACATTCTACGAGCAGTACTTC	CSAPAGTFYEQYF
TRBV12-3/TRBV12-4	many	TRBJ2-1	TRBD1	TGTGCCAGCACCCGACAGGGAAACCCGCAGTTCTTC	CASTRQGNPQFF
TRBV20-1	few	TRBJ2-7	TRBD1	TGCAGTGCTAGAGTAGGGTCGACAGGGGGCGACGAGCAGTACTTC	CSARVGSTGGDEQYF
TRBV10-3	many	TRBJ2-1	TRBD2	TGTGCCATCATGCCCCCCGGGACTAGCGGGAATGAGCAGTTCTTC	CAIMPPGTSGNEQFF
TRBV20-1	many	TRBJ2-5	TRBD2	TGCAGTGCCGGGACTAGCGGGAGGGTAGAAGAGACCCAGTACTTC	CSAGTSGRVEETQYF
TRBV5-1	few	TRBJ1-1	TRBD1	TGCGCCAGCAGCTTTACAGGGGAGAGTGATGAAGCTTTCTTT	CASSFTGESDEAFF
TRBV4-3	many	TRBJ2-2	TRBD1	TGCGCCAGCAGCCAGCCAGGGGGATGGACCGGGGAGCTGTTTTTT	CASSQPGGWTGELFF
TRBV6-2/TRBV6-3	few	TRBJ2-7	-	TGTGCCAGCCGGGGTCTACCGAGCTCCTACGAGCAGTACTTC	CASRGLPSSYEQYF
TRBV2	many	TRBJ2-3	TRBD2	TGTGCCAGCAGGGCCAACAGCGGGAGTTGGACAGATACGCAGTATTTT	CASRANSGSWTDTQYF
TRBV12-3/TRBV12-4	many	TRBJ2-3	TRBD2	TGTGCCAGCAGTATAACTAGCGATCCGGATACGCAGTATTTT	CASSITSDPDTQYF
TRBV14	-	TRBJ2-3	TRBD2	TGTGCCAGCAGCCGGACTAGCGGTCGCGGTCGGTATTTT	CASSRTSGRGRYF
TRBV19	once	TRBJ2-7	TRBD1	TGTGCCACCTCAAGACAGGGCGGTTACTACGAGCAGTACTTC	CATSRQGGYYEQYF
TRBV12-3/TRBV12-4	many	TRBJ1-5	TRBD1	TGTGCCAGCAGGCGGACAGGGGGCGATCAGCCCCAGCATTTT	CASRRTGGDQPQHF
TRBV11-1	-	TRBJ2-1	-	TGTGCCAGCAGCTTGTCCGGGACCCCACTGTTCTTC	CASSLSGTPLFF
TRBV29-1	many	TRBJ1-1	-	TGCAGCGTTGAAGATAAGGGGTTGGTAGCGGAAGCTTTCTTT	CSVEDKGLVAEAFF
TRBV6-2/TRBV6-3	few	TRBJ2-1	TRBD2	TGTGCCAGCAGACGGTCTAGCGGGCTTTCCAATGAGCAGTTCTTC	CASRRSSGLSNEQFF
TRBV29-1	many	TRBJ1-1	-	TGCAGCGTTGATGGAGAGCAAAAAGCTTTCTTT	CSVDGEQKAFF
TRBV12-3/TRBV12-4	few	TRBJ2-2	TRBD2	TGTGCCAGCAGTTTAGGGGCGGGAGTGCGCACCGGGGAGCTGTTTTTT	CASSLGAGVRTGELFF
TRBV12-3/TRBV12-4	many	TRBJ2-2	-	TGTGCCAGCAGCCCCCCGACAGGCACCGGGGAGCTGTTTTTT	CASSPPTGTGELFF
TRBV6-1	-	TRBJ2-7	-	TGTGCCAGCAGTGCGACAGGGGGGGGCCGAGGACTAGCGGCCTACGAGCAGTACTTC	CASSATGGGRGLAAYEQYF
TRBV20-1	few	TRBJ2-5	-	TGCAGTGCTAGAGGAGCGGAAAAAGAGACCCAGTACTTC	CSARGAEKETQYF
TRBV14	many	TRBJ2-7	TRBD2	TGTGCCAGCAGCCAAACTAGCGGGCTCTACGAGCAGTACTTC	CASSQTSGLYEQYF
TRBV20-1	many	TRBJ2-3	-	TGCAGTGCTAGGAGTTCCGATTACACAGATACGCAGTATTTT	CSARSSDYTDTQYF
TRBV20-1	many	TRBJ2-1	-	TGCAGTGCTACCTTGGGACACAATGAGCAGTTCTTC	CSATLGHNEQFF
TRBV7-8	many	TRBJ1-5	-	TGTGCCAGCAGCGTAAGCAGACTTAGCAATCAGCCCCAGCATTTT	CASSVSRLSNQPQHF
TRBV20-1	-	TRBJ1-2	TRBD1	TGCAGTGCTAGCACAGGGGGCAACTATGGCTACACCTTC	CSASTGGNYGYTF
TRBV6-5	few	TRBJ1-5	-	TGTGCCAGCAGTTACAATCAGGTCTCGCCCCAGCATTTT	CASSYNQVSPQHF
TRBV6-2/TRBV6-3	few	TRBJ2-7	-	TGTGCCAGCAATTCAATTTTGAGGAAGGGCCCCTACGAGCAGTACTTC	CASNSILRKGPYEQYF
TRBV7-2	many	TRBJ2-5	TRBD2	TGTGCCAGCAGCCCTCGGACTAGCGGGAGGGCCTTGGAGACCCAGTACTTC	CASSPRTSGRALETQYF
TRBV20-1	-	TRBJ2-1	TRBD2	TGCAGTGCTGGACCGGGAGGAAGCTCCTACAATGAGCAGTTCTTC	CSAGPGGSSYNEQFF
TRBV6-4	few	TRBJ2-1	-	TGTGCCAGCAGTGTACGGGCGGGCGAACAGTTCTTC	CASSVRAGEQFF
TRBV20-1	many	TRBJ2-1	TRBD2	TGCAGTGCTAGTGGGGCGGGAGGGAATGATGAGCAGTTCTTC	CSASGAGGNDEQFF
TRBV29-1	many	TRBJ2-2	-	TGCAGCGTTCGAGGGGGGGCCGGGGAGCTGTTTTTT	CSVRGGAGELFF
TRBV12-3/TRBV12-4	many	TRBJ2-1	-	TGTGCCAGCAGTTCCCCCAGCGGACTGCGGGATTCAAATGAGCAGTTCTTC	CASSSPSGLRDSNEQFF
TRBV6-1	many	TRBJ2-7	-	TGTGCCAGCAGCCCCTATACCGGAAAATACGAGCAGTACTTC	CASSPYTGKYEQYF
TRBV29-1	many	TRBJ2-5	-	TGCAGCACGGCGGTGGCGGAGTTTAAAGAGACCCAGTACTTC	CSTAVAEFKETQYF
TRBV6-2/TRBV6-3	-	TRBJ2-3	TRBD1	TGTGCCAGCAGTTATGCCACAGGGGGCGGCGGAGATACGCAGTATTTT	CASSYATGGGGDTQYF
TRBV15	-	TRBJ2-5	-	TGTGCCACGGGTCTCGGCGGGCAAGAGACCCAGTACTTC	CATGLGGQETQYF
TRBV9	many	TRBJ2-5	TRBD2	TGTGCCAGCAGCGCAAACATCGGACTAGCAGAAGAGACCCAGTACTTC	CASSANIGLAEETQYF
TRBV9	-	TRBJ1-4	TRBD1	TGTGCCAGCAGCGTAGCCCCCGGGACAGGGACTGAAAAACTGTTTTTT	CASSVAPGTGTEKLFF
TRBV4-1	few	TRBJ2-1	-	TGCGCCAGCAGCCCCCGGGGCTCTGTAAGCTCCTACAATGAGCAGTTCTTC	CASSPRGSVSSYNEQFF
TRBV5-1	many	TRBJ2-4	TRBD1	TGCGCCAGCAGCTTGGCTCAGGGGGTCGGAACCAAAAACATTCAGTACTTC	CASSLAQGVGTKNIQYF
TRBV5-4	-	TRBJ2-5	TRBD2	TGTGCCAGCAGCCGGACTAGCGGAGTCCAAGAGACCCAGTACTTC	CASSRTSGVQETQYF
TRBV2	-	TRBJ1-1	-	TGTGCCAGCAGTGAAGAAGTAGGGGGGAACACTGAAGCTTTCTTT	CASSEEVGGNTEAFF
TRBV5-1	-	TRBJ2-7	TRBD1	TGCGCCAGCAGCTTGCCGTGGGACAGGGAAGGCTACGAGCAGTACTTC	CASSLPWDREGYEQYF
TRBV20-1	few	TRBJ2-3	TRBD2	TGCAGTGCTCCTTTAGCGGGGGCGCAGTATTTT	CSAPLAGAQYF
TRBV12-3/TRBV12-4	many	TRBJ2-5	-	TGTGCCAGCAGTCGTGGGGAATTGGAGACCCAGTACTTC	CASSRGELETQYF
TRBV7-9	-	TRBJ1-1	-	TGTGCCAGCAGCTTAGACGGGTTGCGTACTGAAGCTTTCTTT	CASSLDGLRTEAFF